This T cell receptor beta chain was observed in a study of blood T cell repertoires in COVID-19. As for the study in general: Nucleic acid was either cDNA or gDNA, and it came from T cells, B-cell-depleted T cells, or PBMCs.

The V end lost 2 bases, the J end lost 2 bases, and 3 bases lay between the germline ends. Germline values: CDR1 MDHEN, CDR2 SYDVKM. CDR3 length: 12 residues. Measured with immunoSEQ multiplex PCR; TCRdb has only the in-frame clones, and not every one. The table records roughly 250,000 clones, approximately 79% of them present only once. As to this clone: The sample holds other DNA sequences that translate to the same CDR3.

Sequenced material: peripheral blood. The receptor was derived from a woman between 35 and 50 years old with active or convalescent COVID-19. This sequence joins TRBV28 and TRBJ1-2; no reliable D call. CDR3 amino acids: CASSLLNYGYTF. In DNA, the CDR3 is TGTGCCAGCAGTTTACTGAACTATGGCTACACCTTC.